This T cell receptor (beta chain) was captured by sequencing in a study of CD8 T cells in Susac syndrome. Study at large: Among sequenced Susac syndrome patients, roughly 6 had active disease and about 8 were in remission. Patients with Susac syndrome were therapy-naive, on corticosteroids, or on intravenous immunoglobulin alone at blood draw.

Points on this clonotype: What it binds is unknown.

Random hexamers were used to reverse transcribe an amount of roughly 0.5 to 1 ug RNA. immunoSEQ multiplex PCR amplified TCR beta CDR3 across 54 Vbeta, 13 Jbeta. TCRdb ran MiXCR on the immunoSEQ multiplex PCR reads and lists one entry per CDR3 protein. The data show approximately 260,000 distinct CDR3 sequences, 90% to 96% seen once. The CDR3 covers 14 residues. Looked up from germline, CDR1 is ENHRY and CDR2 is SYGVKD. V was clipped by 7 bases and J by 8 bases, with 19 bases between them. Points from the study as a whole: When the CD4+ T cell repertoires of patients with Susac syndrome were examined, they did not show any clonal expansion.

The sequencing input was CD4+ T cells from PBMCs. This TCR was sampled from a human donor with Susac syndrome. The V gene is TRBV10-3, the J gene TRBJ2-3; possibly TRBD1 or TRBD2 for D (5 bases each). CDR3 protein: CAIMGQGEFGTQYF. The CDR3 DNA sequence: TGTGCCATCATGGGGCAGGGAGAGTTCGGTACGCAGTATTTT.